These 17 T cell receptor beta chains share one sample of origin, sequenced in a study of blood T cell repertoires in COVID-19. The repertoire was sequenced with immunoSEQ multiplex PCR; TCRdb's copy has only in-frame clones and lacks some. Of about 170,000 clones listed, approximately 88% are singletons. The sequencing sample was made of peripheral blood. These receptors all come from a woman older than 75 with active or convalescent COVID-19.

This clone was picked up a small number of times. V and J are TRBV5-6 and TRBJ1-6; 7 bases match TRBD1. Germline V CDR1 and CDR2: SGHDT, YYEEEE. Trimming cost V 4 bases and J 11 bases; bases outside gene matches: 9. This CDR3 spans 14 amino acids. The CDR3 is CASSRKGGATPLHF. The CDR3 DNA reads as TGTGCCAGCAGCCGTAAAGGGGGCGCGACACCCCTCCACTTT.

The chain has TRBV4-2 and TRBJ1-2; a possible D gene is TRBD1 (6 bases). CDR1 is LGHNA and CDR2 is YNFKEQ in the germline V gene. The CDR3 is 14 residues long. Trimming left V 0 bases short and J 13 bases short, with 18 bases between. The CDR3 region has the DNA TGTGCCAGCAGCCAAGAAAAGATGGGGGGGCAACGCACCTTC. The encoded protein is CASSQEKMGGQRTF.

The chain recombines TRBV10-1 with TRBJ2-5, with D hard to call. Trimming pared 2 bases from V and 2 bases from J, leaving 9 bases between. CDR3 length equals 14 residues. Looked up from germline, CDR1 is WNHNN and CDR2 is SYGVQD (reference sequence). This CDR3 is CASSENTDQETQYF. The DNA of the CDR3 is TGCGCCAGCAGTGAGAACACAGATCAAGAGACCCAGTACTTC.

The rearrangement links TRBV6-5 to TRBJ1-5; D remains unclear. CDR3 length: 14 residues. Per the germline V gene, CDR1 is MNHEY and CDR2 is SVGAGI. V dropped 6 bases and J dropped 6 bases, with 15 bases sitting between them. The CDR3 nucleotides are TGTGCCAGCAGAGCAAATGAGGGTGGTCAGCCCCAGCATTTT. Translating it yields CASRANEGGQPQHF.

The chain combines TRBV19 with TRBJ2-1; tentative D call: TRBD1 (7 bases). Trimming left V 4 bases short and J 3 bases short, with 19 bases between. The CDR3 runs 17 residues. Germline V gene data show CDR1 as LNHDA and CDR2 as SQIVND (reference sequence). The CDR3 sequence is CASSSLTGQEGYNEQFF. Here the CDR3 DNA reads TGTGCCAGTAGTAGTCTCACCGGACAGGAGGGCTACAATGAGCAGTTCTTC.

The rearrangement links TRBV3-1 (or the pseudogene TRBV3-2) to TRBJ2-3; 11 bases are shared with TRBD2. The germline V gene encodes CDR1 LGHDT and CDR2 YNNKEL (reference sequence). The CDR3 is made up of 14 amino acids. Trimming took 4 bases from V and 6 from J; bases not matched to a gene: 3. CDR3: CASSLSGGADTQYF. CDR3 DNA sequence: TGTGCCAGCAGCCTTAGCGGGGGGGCCGATACGCAGTATTTT.

The chain recombines TRBV19 with TRBJ1-2; 7 bases align to TRBD1. The V gene's germline CDR1 is LNHDA and CDR2 SQIVND (reference sequence). Unmatched junction bases numbered 14, after V lost 5 bases and J lost 8 bases. The CDR3 is 15 amino acids. The CDR3 DNA reads TGTGCCAGTAGTTCAATTACGGCTGGGACAGACGGCTACACCTTC. Translated: CASSSITAGTDGYTF.

V gene TRBV23-1 combines with J gene TRBJ1-2; the D gene is possibly TRBD1 (5 bases). TRBV23-1 is marked as an open reading frame, function uncertain. The CDR3 consists of 15 residues. The V and J ends lost 8 bases and 8 bases respectively, with 24 bases between them. CDR3 sequence reads: CASLYSGRVRNGYTF. In DNA form, the CDR3 reads TGCGCCAGCCTCTATAGCGGCAGGGTAAGGAACGGCTACACCTTC.

CDR3 amino acids: CASSPPGTGRAYGYTF. The CDR3 bases are TGTGCCAGCTCACCACCCGGGACAGGGAGGGCCTATGGCTACACCTTC. The gene calls are TRBV18 and TRBJ1-2, with 9 bases matching TRBD1. Germline V CDR1 and CDR2: KGHSH, LQKENI. Trimming at V came to 0 bases and at J to 4 bases, leaving 6 bases not matched to a gene. This CDR3 contains 16 residues. Based on the CDR3 plus reference TRBV18 and TRBJ1-2, the full variable domain is NAGVMQNPRHLVRRRGQEARLRCSPMKGHSHVYWYRQLPEEGLKFMVYLQKENIIDESGMPKERFSAEFPKEGPSILRIQQVVRGDSAAYFCASSPPGTGRAYGYTFGSGTRLTVV.

The V call is TRBV11-2, the J call TRBJ2-4; TRBD1 matches at 7 bases. CDR3 length equals 14 residues. The germline V gene encodes CDR1 SGHAT and CDR2 FQNNGV. The J segment lost 1 base and the V segment lost 6 bases, leaving 3 bases of the junction unmatched. The CDR3 spells CASSKQGAKNIQYF. In nucleotides, the CDR3 is TGTGCCAGCAGTAAACAGGGGGCCAAAAACATTCAGTACTTC.

V and J are TRBV6-1 and TRBJ2-7, with 8 positions matching TRBD2. This CDR3 comprises 16 residues. The V gene's germline CDR1 is MNHNS and CDR2 SASEGT. The trim removed 2 bases at V and 0 bases at J, leaving 6 bases unmatched. The CDR3 spells CASSEQAGASSYEQYF. In nucleotides, the CDR3 is TGTGCCAGCAGTGAACAAGCGGGGGCAAGCTCCTACGAGCAGTACTTC.

V and J are TRBV2 and TRBJ2-5, with 9 bases lining up with TRBD2. After removal of 3 bases from V and 5 bases from J, the junction contained 4 bases not matched to a gene. The germline gives CDR1 SNHLY, CDR2 FYNNEI. The CDR3 is 14 amino acids. CDR3 nucleotides: TGTGCCAGCAGTGAGGAGCGGGGGGAGGAGACCCAGTACTTC. Translation: CASSEERGEETQYF.

The chain joins TRBV19 to TRBJ1-6, with unresolved D. Looked up from germline, CDR1 is LNHDA and CDR2 is SQIVND (reference sequence). CDR3 length equals 13 residues. The ends were cut back, 3 bases at V and 9 bases at J, with 9 bases in the middle. The CDR3 coding sequence is TGTGCCAGTAGTATTCTAGTTAGTTCACCCCTCCACTTT. Amino acids: CASSILVSSPLHF.

The CDR3 protein is CASSLGTGRGGGTDTQYF. In nucleotides, the CDR3 is TGCGCCAGCAGCTTGGGAACAGGTCGGGGAGGTGGGACAGATACGCAGTATTTT. This chain uses TRBV5-1 with TRBJ2-3; a weak D match, TRBD2 (6 bases). CDR3 size: 18 residues. The V end was cut by 0 bases, the J end by 3 bases, with 20 bases between. Germline-derived CDR1 and CDR2 are SGHRS and YFSETQ. Complete variable domain (other parts from reference TRBV5-1 and TRBJ2-3): KAGVTQTPRYLIKTRGQQVTLSCSPISGHRSVSWYQQTPGQGLQFLFEYFSETQRNKGNFPGRFSGRQFSNSRSEMNVSTLELGDSALYLCASSLGTGRGGGTDTQYFGPGTRLTVL.

The chain links TRBV6-2 or TRBV6-3 to TRBJ1-5, with no clear D. The ends were cut back, 2 bases at V and 5 bases at J, with 19 bases in the middle. The CDR3 sequence is 17 residues long. Germline-derived CDR1 and CDR2 are MNHEY and SVGEGT. CDR3 region: CASSYRTLVIQYQPQHF. For the CDR3, the DNA is TGTGCCAGCAGTTACCGGACTTTGGTAATTCAATATCAGCCCCAGCATTTT.

This clone was recorded only once. V and J are TRBV29-1 and TRBJ1-2; the match to TRBD1 covers 9 bases. The germline CDR1 and CDR2 sequences are SQVTM and ANQGSEA. The CDR3 loop spans 15 amino acids. Trimming at V came to 4 bases and at J to 1 base, leaving 7 bases not matched to a gene. CDR3 sequence (DNA): TGCAGCGTTGGGGGACAGGGTGCTCTTAACTATGGCTACACCTTC. Amino acids: CSVGGQGALNYGYTF. The whole variable domain, remainder taken from reference TRBV29-1 and TRBJ1-2, is SAVISQKPSRDICQRGTSLTIQCQVDSQVTMMFWYRQQPGQSLTLIATANQGSEATYESGFVIDKFPISRPNLTFSTLTVSNMSPEDSSIYLCSVGGQGALNYGYTFGSGTRLTVV.

This chain links TRBV6-5 with TRBJ2-7, with D perhaps TRBD1 (5 bases). Germline V gives CDR1 MNHEY, CDR2 SVGAGI. CDR3 length equals 15 residues. V gave up 2 bases and J gave up 2 bases, with 13 bases separating them. The CDR3 here is CASSYQGRGAYEQYF. The CDR3 DNA sequence: TGTGCCAGCAGTTACCAGGGAAGGGGCGCCTACGAGCAGTACTTC.